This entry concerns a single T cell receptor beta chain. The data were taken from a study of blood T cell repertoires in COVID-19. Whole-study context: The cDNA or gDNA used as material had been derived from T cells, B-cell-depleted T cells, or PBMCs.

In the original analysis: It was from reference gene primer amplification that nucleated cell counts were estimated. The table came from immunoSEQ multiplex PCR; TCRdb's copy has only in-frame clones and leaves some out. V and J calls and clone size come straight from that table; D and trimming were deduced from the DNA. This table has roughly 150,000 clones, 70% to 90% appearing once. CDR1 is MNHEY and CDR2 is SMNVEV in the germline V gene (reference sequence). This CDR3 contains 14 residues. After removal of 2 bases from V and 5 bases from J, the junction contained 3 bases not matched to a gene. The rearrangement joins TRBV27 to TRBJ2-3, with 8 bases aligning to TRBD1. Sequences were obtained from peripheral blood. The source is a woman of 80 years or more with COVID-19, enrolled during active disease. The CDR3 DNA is TGTGCCAGCAGTTTAGTCGGGACAGGAGATACGCAGTATTTT. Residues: CASSLVGTGDTQYF.